This TCR beta chain was identified in a study of spatial heterogeneity in lung cancer. Study-wide context: Where present, follow-up PBMC were sequenced a median of about two years after resection. TCR and UMI combinations that were unique each appeared, on average, more than ten times in raw reads.

V was clipped by 8 bases and J by 4 bases, with 8 bases between them. Germline assignment: CDR1 MDHEN and CDR2 SYDVKM. This CDR3 is built from 12 residues. This clonotype has at least ten counts. Stated time point: blood at routine non-recurrence follow-up after resection. Researchers sequenced whole RNA taken from tumor, nontumor lung or frozen PBMC without sorting. TCRdb passed the 5' RACE reads through MiXCR, listing each CDR3 protein once. The table lists 100,000 to 120,000 distinct CDR3 sequences, 10% to 14% of them singletons. The sequence derives from a female donor with early-stage non-small cell lung cancer. Sequencing was performed on PBMCs, taken at follow-up. The genes are TRBV28 and TRBJ2-2; no clear D. CDR3: CASGFFTGELFF. DNA of the CDR3: TGTGCCAGCGGATTTTTCACCGGGGAGCTGTTTTTT.